The source of this TCR beta chain is a study of blood T cell repertoires in COVID-19. V was clipped by 6 bases and J by 4 bases; unmatched bases: 9. From germline, CDR1 is MNHEY and CDR2 SVGAGI. This CDR3 spans 15 amino acids. For recovered donors of Cohort 3, there were two negative PCRs, clearance, or symptom resolution. Authors' processing steps: Amplified reference gene primers provided the basis for estimating nucleated cell counts. The data were produced by immunoSEQ multiplex PCR, yet TCRdb's version contains in-frame clones alone and is incomplete. The V and J calls and clone size are taken from that table; D and trimming were inferred from the DNA. The data contain 180,000 or so clones, roughly 84% of them singletons.

The receptor comes from a woman in her sixties or seventies who had recovered from COVID-19. The sample was PBMCs or T cells enriched from blood (not recorded which). This rearrangement joins TRBV6-5 to TRBJ2-1; 7 positions match TRBD2. The CDR3 protein is CASSWDYFQYNEQFF. The CDR3 bases are TGTGCCAGCAGCTGGGACTACTTCCAATACAATGAGCAGTTCTTC.